A selection of T cell receptor beta chains follows, all from one sample in a study of blood T cell repertoires in COVID-19. Repertoires were generated with immunoSEQ multiplex PCR, while TCRdb's copy carries only in-frame clones and drops some. The sample yields hundreds of thousands of clones, roughly 90% seen once. Specimen: PBMCs or T cells enriched from blood (not recorded which). The receptors stem from a woman in her 30s who had recovered from COVID-19. Each CDR3 is given with its conserved first and last residue. A D gene is named only where the DNA matches it firmly. Where a row states a size, it is once, few, many or the class of an expanded clone; other rows omit it.

v_gene: TRBV7-3
d_gene: TRBD1
j_gene: TRBJ2-5
abundance: .
CDR3nt: TGTGCCAGCAGCACCGGGACAGTGGAGACCCAGTACTTC
CDR3aa: CASSTGTVETQYF

v_gene: TRBV19
d_gene: TRBD1
j_gene: TRBJ1-2
abundance: .
CDR3nt: TGTGCCAGTAGTGCCGACAGGGGAGAGTATGGCTACACCTTC
CDR3aa: CASSADRGEYGYTF

v_gene: TRBV7-9
d_gene: .
j_gene: TRBJ2-7
abundance: .
CDR3nt: TGTGCCAGCGAGGGAGGAACCTACGAGCAGTACTTC
CDR3aa: CASEGGTYEQYF

v_gene: TRBV7-9
d_gene: .
j_gene: TRBJ1-5
abundance: .
CDR3nt: TGTGCCAGCAGTTATTTCAATCAGCCCCAGCATTTT
CDR3aa: CASSYFNQPQHF

v_gene: TRBV15
d_gene: .
j_gene: TRBJ1-5
abundance: .
CDR3nt: TGTGCCACCAGCAGAAACACCAATAGCAATCAGCCCCAGCATTTT
CDR3aa: CATSRNTNSNQPQHF

v_gene: TRBV19
d_gene: TRBD1
j_gene: TRBJ1-3
abundance: .
CDR3nt: TGTGCCAGTAGTATACAAGGGGGCTCCGGAAACACCATATATTTT
CDR3aa: CASSIQGGSGNTIYF

v_gene: TRBV28
d_gene: TRBD1
j_gene: TRBJ2-3
abundance: .
CDR3nt: TGTGCCAGCAGTCCGATGGACAGGAAGACAGATACGCAGTATTTT
CDR3aa: CASSPMDRKTDTQYF

v_gene: TRBV11-2
d_gene: TRBD1
j_gene: TRBJ2-3
abundance: few
CDR3nt: TGTGCCAGCAGCCCCGGGACAGGGAGCACAGATACGCAGTATTTT
CDR3aa: CASSPGTGSTDTQYF

v_gene: TRBV19
d_gene: TRBD2
j_gene: TRBJ2-1
abundance: .
CDR3nt: TGTGCCAGTAACAAGAGGAGTAGCGGGAGTGATGAGCAGTTCTTC
CDR3aa: CASNKRSSGSDEQFF

v_gene: TRBV28
d_gene: TRBD1
j_gene: TRBJ2-7
abundance: .
CDR3nt: TGTGCCAGCAGTCTGACAGGGGGCCTTTCACTACAAAGCTACGAGCAGTACTTC
CDR3aa: CASSLTGGLSLQSYEQYF

v_gene: TRBV18
d_gene: .
j_gene: TRBJ1-2
abundance: .
CDR3nt: TGTGCCAGCTCACCACCAGTCCGGACAACCTATGGCTACACCTTC
CDR3aa: CASSPPVRTTYGYTF

v_gene: TRBV15
d_gene: .
j_gene: TRBJ1-2
abundance: .
CDR3nt: TGTGCCACCAGCAGGGGGCAGAGCAATAACTATGGCTACACCTTC
CDR3aa: CATSRGQSNNYGYTF

v_gene: TRBV7-3
d_gene: .
j_gene: TRBJ2-2
abundance: .
CDR3nt: TGTGCCAGCAGCTTAAATGCTGGGCCGAGCCCGAACACCGGGGAGCTGTTTTTT
CDR3aa: CASSLNAGPSPNTGELFF

v_gene: TRBV5-4
d_gene: TRBD1
j_gene: TRBJ1-3
abundance: .
CDR3nt: TGTGCCAGCCACTCGGGACAGGGAGGAAACACCATATATTTT
CDR3aa: CASHSGQGGNTIYF

v_gene: TRBV19
d_gene: TRBD1
j_gene: TRBJ2-2
abundance: .
CDR3nt: TGTGCCAGTAGTCTTGGGGACAGGGTGGCAACCGGGGAGCTGTTTTTT
CDR3aa: CASSLGDRVATGELFF

v_gene: TRBV4-1
d_gene: .
j_gene: TRBJ2-7
abundance: .
CDR3nt: TGCGCCAGCAGCCAAGTGTGGCCGGGAAACTACGAGCAGTACTTC
CDR3aa: CASSQVWPGNYEQYF

v_gene: TRBV18
d_gene: TRBD2
j_gene: TRBJ2-1
abundance: .
CDR3nt: TGTGCCAGCTCAACCGGGACTAGCAGATACAATGAGCAGTTCTTC
CDR3aa: CASSTGTSRYNEQFF

v_gene: TRBV9
d_gene: .
j_gene: TRBJ2-7
abundance: once
CDR3nt: TGTGCCAGCAGCGTAAGTGCTAGCTTCTACGAGCAGTACTTC
CDR3aa: CASSVSASFYEQYF

v_gene: TRBV2
d_gene: .
j_gene: TRBJ1-2
abundance: once
CDR3nt: TGTGCCAGCAGTGAGCGGACAGCGAACTATGGCTACACCTTC
CDR3aa: CASSERTANYGYTF

v_gene: TRBV4-1
d_gene: .
j_gene: TRBJ1-2
abundance: .
CDR3nt: TGCGCCAGCAGCCCACTAGGGGGGGCTAGGAACTATGGCTACACCTTC
CDR3aa: CASSPLGGARNYGYTF

v_gene: TRBV3-1/TRBV3-2
d_gene: .
j_gene: TRBJ2-3
abundance: once
CDR3nt: TGTGCCAGCAGCCCCCGTTCAGGTGCCTTTAGCACAGATACGCAGTATTTT
CDR3aa: CASSPRSGAFSTDTQYF

v_gene: TRBV19
d_gene: TRBD1
j_gene: TRBJ1-1
abundance: few
CDR3nt: TGTGCCAGTAGAAAGGGGACAGGGAACTTGAACACTGAAGCTTTCTTT
CDR3aa: CASRKGTGNLNTEAFF

v_gene: TRBV11-1
d_gene: .
j_gene: TRBJ2-2
abundance: .
CDR3nt: TGTGCCAGCAGCCCCAGGAGGACAGCCCTAACCGGGGAGCTGTTTTTT
CDR3aa: CASSPRRTALTGELFF

v_gene: TRBV12-3/TRBV12-4
d_gene: .
j_gene: TRBJ2-7
abundance: .
CDR3nt: TGTGCCAGCAGTTTAATATTAGTTTCCGAGCAGTACTTC
CDR3aa: CASSLILVSEQYF

v_gene: TRBV5-6
d_gene: .
j_gene: TRBJ1-6
abundance: once
CDR3nt: TGTGCCAGCAGCTCGGGGGGGAATTCACCCCTCCACTTT
CDR3aa: CASSSGGNSPLHF

v_gene: TRBV5-1
d_gene: .
j_gene: TRBJ2-7
abundance: .
CDR3nt: TGCGCCAGCAGCTTGGAGACAGGGAGGAGCTCCTACGAGCAGTACTTC
CDR3aa: CASSLETGRSSYEQYF

v_gene: TRBV28
d_gene: TRBD1
j_gene: TRBJ2-1
abundance: .
CDR3nt: TGTGCCAGCAGTTTATTTCAGGGGGCGAATGAGCAGTTCTTC
CDR3aa: CASSLFQGANEQFF

v_gene: TRBV5-6
d_gene: TRBD1
j_gene: TRBJ1-1
abundance: .
CDR3nt: TGTGCCAGCAGCTTGGCCGCGACAGGGGGCTATGTGGCTTTCTTT
CDR3aa: CASSLAATGGYVAFF

v_gene: TRBV7-3
d_gene: .
j_gene: TRBJ2-7
abundance: .
CDR3nt: TGTGCCAGCAGCTTAATGCCAGGGGGGAACTACGAGCAGTACTTC
CDR3aa: CASSLMPGGNYEQYF

v_gene: TRBV29-1
d_gene: TRBD1
j_gene: TRBJ1-2
abundance: .
CDR3nt: TGCAGCGTGGAGGGACAGATCTATGGCTACACCTTC
CDR3aa: CSVEGQIYGYTF

v_gene: TRBV6-4
d_gene: .
j_gene: TRBJ2-1
abundance: .
CDR3nt: TGTGCCAGCAGCGAAACAGGCCCTAGCTCCTACAATGAGCAGTTCTTC
CDR3aa: CASSETGPSSYNEQFF

v_gene: TRBV4-2
d_gene: .
j_gene: TRBJ2-1
abundance: .
CDR3nt: TGTGCCAGCAGCGGACAAATCGATGAGCAGTTCTTC
CDR3aa: CASSGQIDEQFF

v_gene: TRBV7-2
d_gene: .
j_gene: TRBJ1-2
abundance: .
CDR3nt: TGTGCCAGCAGCTTAGGTCAGGGCAGCCTCTATGGCTACACCTTC
CDR3aa: CASSLGQGSLYGYTF

v_gene: TRBV28
d_gene: .
j_gene: TRBJ1-2
abundance: .
CDR3nt: TGTGCCAGCAGTTTGGGAGAAGTTCCTACCTATGGCTACACCTTC
CDR3aa: CASSLGEVPTYGYTF

v_gene: TRBV19
d_gene: .
j_gene: TRBJ2-2
abundance: .
CDR3nt: TGTGCCAGTAGAGTCCCCCCCAGGGCCACCGGGGAGCTGTTTTTT
CDR3aa: CASRVPPRATGELFF

v_gene: TRBV9
d_gene: .
j_gene: TRBJ1-2
abundance: few
CDR3nt: TGTGCCAGCAGCCCACCGGGAAATGGCTACACCTTC
CDR3aa: CASSPPGNGYTF

v_gene: TRBV4-3
d_gene: .
j_gene: TRBJ1-2
abundance: .
CDR3nt: TGCGCCAGCAGCCAAGAGAAGGGGAACTATGGCTACACCTTC
CDR3aa: CASSQEKGNYGYTF